Sequencing of this T cell receptor (beta chain) was carried out in a study of shared clonotypes between healthy human individuals (dated by TCRdb to between 2020 and 2021). About the full investigation: Two women and three men aged 18 to 49 years were included in the cohort. Blood TCR repertoires of a handful of healthy adults were deeply sequenced to estimate repertoire size and the extent of clonotype sharing between individuals. To increase sequencing depth and limit assay-specific biases, TCR repertoire library preparation and sequencing were carried out by different laboratories using diverse techniques. Leukapheresis yielded between about 0.85 and 9.5 billion PBMCs per donor.

The donors were healthy, HIV-negative adults with no recently reported acute infections or vaccinations. Only Caucasian adults living in Nashville, Tennessee, USA were represented among the donors. For unsorted samples, about 90 million PBMCs were counted, and genomic DNA was extracted using the QIAamp DNA Blood Mini kit. Blood was obtained by leukapheresis, after which PBMCs were separated by Ficoll-Histopaque density gradient centrifugation and cryopreserved in liquid nitrogen vapor phase. TCR CDR3 regions were amplified from genomic DNA by multiplex PCR using the deep immunoSEQ assay. Extracted genomic DNA from each cell subset was distributed evenly across all wells of several immunoSEQ 96-well plates, and each plate was treated as a replicate. For unsorted PBMC, 300 ng of genomic DNA, equivalent to around 30,000 T cell genomes, went into each replicate PCR. Unsorted PBMC genomic DNA was sequenced across ten immunoSEQ deep assay plates. The purified libraries were quantified using a Qubit 3.0 fluorometer, sized with a Bioanalyzer 2100, and then quantified again using the KAPA Library Quantification kit. Every immunoSEQ 96-well plate was sequenced on a dedicated single-read 150-cycle Illumina NextSeq 550 flow cell. In the paper's pipeline: Because the immunoSEQ output held only junctional sequences and lacked quality scores, the filtering could not match the filtering applied to full-length reads. To assign V/J genes and CDR3, sequences were annotated using PyIR, a Python wrapper for IgBLAST v1.9, with IMGT germline references. Any read was removed if the V/J assignment was weak (E-value above 1e-6), the CDR3 was missing, or the read contained stop codons, out-of-frame junctions, or ambiguous translated residues. A V3J clonotype was defined by an identical inferred V gene, J gene, and CDR3 amino acid sequence. Percentage overlap between repertoires was calculated by dividing the number of shared unique clonotypes by the size of the smaller repertoire. Repertoire richness was assessed with RTK rarefaction, the Chao1 estimator, and Recon v2.1 estimates of unobserved clonotypes. TCRdb took over this immuneACCESS table, retaining in-frame rearrangements with V and J assigned. Such tables are incomplete; in checked studies, under half of the missing clones stem from an unresolved V gene, and the remainder is unexplained. That table gives V, J and clone size, and the DNA gave D and trimming. The sample table shows about 490,000 clones, and 76% are seen once. The ten largest make up roughly 13% of the sample.

Of note for this clone: The antigen it binds to is not known. Within one base of it there is no much larger clone, and no base qualities were kept.

From its cysteine to its phenylalanine, the CDR3 spans 15 amino acids. Only CDR3 DNA is held: 45 bases, read in frame from base 1. For CDR1 and CDR2, the germline V gene lists KGHSH and LQKENI. Relative to germline, V is missing 0 bases and J is missing 7 bases, with 5 bases of the junction outside any gene match. The full study reports these points: Because the study included only a small number of donors, the genetic and exposure-history diversity represented was limited. Sampling was restricted to blood, and TCR repertoires in tissue are likely to differ from TCR repertoires in blood. Pairwise subsampling indicated that sequencing depth was expected to affect the degree of clonotype sharing among donors.

The chain was built from TRBV18 and TRBJ2-1, and TRBD2 aligns with 8 junction nucleotides. Sequencing was done on a sample of PBMCs. This receptor was identified in a woman in her thirties or forties in good health. Some clones in this sample may be carry-over from other donors' samples. The DNA is TGTGCCAGCTCACCACCGACGGGAGGGTTAAATGAGCAGTTCTTC. It translates to CASSPPTGGLNEQFF.